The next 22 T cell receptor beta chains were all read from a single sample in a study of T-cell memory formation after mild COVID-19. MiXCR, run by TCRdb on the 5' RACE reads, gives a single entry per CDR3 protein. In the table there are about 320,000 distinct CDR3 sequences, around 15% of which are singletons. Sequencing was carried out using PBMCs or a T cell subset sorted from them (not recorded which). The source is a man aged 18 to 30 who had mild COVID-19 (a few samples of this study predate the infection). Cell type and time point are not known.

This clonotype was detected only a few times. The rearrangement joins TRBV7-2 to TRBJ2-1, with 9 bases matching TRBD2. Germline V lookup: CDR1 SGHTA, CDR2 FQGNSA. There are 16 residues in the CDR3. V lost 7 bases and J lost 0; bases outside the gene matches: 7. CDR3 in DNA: TGTGCCAGCAAGCTAGCGGGACTAAGCTCCTACAATGAGCAGTTCTTC. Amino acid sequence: CASKLAGLSSYNEQFF.

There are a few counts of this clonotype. This chain's CDR3 is CSARVPAGASNGETQYF. For the CDR3, the DNA is TGCAGTGCTAGAGTTCCAGCGGGGGCCAGCAACGGAGAGACCCAGTACTTC. The chain joins TRBV20-1 to TRBJ2-5, with 8 bases matching TRBD2. Germline-derived CDR1 and CDR2 are DFQATT and SNEGSKA (reference sequence). The V segment lost 1 base and the J segment 4 bases; nucleotides outside the gene matches: 14. This CDR3 has 17 residues.

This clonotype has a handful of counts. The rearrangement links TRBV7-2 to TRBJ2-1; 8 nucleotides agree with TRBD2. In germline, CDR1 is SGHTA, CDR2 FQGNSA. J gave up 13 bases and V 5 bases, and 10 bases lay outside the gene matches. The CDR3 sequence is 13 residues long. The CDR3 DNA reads TGTGCCAGCAGCGGGGACGCGGGGGGCCGCCAGTTCTTC. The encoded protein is CASSGDAGGRQFF.

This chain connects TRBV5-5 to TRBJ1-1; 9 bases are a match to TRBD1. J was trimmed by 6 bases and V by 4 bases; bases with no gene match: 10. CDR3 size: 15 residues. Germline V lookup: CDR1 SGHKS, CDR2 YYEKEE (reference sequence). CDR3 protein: CASSRTGDSVAEAFF. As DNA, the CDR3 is TGTGCCAGCAGCCGGACAGGGGACAGTGTCGCTGAAGCTTTCTTT.

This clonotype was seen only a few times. DNA of the CDR3: TGCGCCAGCAGCCAAGCACGAGCGGGGCGCACCGGGGAGCTGTTTTTT. It encodes CASSQARAGRTGELFF. The chain has TRBV4-3 and TRBJ2-2; 7 nucleotides agree with TRBD2. Germline V CDR1 and CDR2: LGHNA, YSLEER. V was pared by 1 base and J by 4 bases, with 6 bases of the junction left unmatched. The CDR3 sequence is 16 residues long.

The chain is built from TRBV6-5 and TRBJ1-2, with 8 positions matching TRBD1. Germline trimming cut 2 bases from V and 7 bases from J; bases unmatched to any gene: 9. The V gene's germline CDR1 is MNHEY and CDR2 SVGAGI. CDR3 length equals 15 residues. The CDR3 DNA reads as TGTGCCAGCAGTTACCACGGACAGGGTTTAGGTGGCTACACCTTC. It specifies CASSYHGQGLGGYTF.

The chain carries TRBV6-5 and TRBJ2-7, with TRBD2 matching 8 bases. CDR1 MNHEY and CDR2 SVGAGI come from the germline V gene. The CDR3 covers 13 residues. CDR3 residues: CVSAGGSSYEQYF. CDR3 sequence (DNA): TGTGTTAGCGCGGGGGGATCCTCCTACGAGCAGTACTTC.

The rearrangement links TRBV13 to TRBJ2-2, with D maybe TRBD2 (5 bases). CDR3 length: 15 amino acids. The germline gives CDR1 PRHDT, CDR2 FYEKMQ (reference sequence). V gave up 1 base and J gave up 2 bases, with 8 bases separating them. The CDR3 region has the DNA TGTGCCAGCAGCTTAGCCGGGATTAACACCGGGGAGCTGTTTTTT. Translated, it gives CASSLAGINTGELFF. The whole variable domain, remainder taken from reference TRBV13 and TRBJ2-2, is AAGVIQSPRHLIKEKRETATLKCYPIPRHDTVYWYQQGPGQDPQFLISFYEKMQSDKGSIPDRFSAQQFSDYHSELNMSSLELGDSALYFCASSLAGINTGELFFGEGSRLTVL.

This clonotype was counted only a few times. CDR3 DNA: TGTGCCAGCAGTTACCCCTCCGGGGCCGGGGAGCTGTTTTTT. This gives the protein CASSYPSGAGELFF. This rearrangement joins TRBV6-5 to TRBJ2-2; possibly TRBD2 for D (5 bases). This CDR3 is 14 amino acids long. Germline V CDR1 and CDR2: MNHEY, SVGAGI. V was cut by 2 bases and J by 6 bases, with 10 bases left in between.

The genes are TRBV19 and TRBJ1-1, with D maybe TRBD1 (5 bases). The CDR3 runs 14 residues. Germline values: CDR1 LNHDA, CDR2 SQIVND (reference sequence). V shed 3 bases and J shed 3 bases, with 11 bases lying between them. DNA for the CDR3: TGTGCCAGTAGTATGTGGGGAGGGGACACTGAAGCTTTCTTT. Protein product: CASSMWGGDTEAFF.

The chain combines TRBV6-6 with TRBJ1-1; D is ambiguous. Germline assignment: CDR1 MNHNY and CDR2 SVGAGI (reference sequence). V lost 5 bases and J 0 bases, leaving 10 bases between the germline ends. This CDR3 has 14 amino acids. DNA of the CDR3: TGTGCCAGCAGTACCGACACCATGAACACTGAAGCTTTCTTT. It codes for CASSTDTMNTEAFF.

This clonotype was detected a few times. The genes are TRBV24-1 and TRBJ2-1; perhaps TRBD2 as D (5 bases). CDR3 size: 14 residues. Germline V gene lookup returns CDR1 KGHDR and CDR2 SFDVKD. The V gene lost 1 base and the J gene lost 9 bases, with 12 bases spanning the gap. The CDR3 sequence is CATSDFPGVGEQFF. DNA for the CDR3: TGTGCCACCAGTGATTTCCCCGGGGTGGGTGAGCAGTTCTTC.

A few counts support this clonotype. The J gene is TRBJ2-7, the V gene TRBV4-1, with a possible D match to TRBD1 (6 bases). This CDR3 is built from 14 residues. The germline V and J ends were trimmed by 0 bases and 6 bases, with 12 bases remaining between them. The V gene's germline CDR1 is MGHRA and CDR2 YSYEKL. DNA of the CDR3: TGCGCCAGCAGCCAAGACAGGGACAACCTCGAGCAGTACTTC. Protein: CASSQDRDNLEQYF.

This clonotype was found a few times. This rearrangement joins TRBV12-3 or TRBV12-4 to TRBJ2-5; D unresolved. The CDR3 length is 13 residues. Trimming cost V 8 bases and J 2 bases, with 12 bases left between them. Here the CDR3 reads CASVAWGQETQYF. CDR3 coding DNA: TGTGCCAGCGTTGCGTGGGGTCAAGAGACCCAGTACTTC.

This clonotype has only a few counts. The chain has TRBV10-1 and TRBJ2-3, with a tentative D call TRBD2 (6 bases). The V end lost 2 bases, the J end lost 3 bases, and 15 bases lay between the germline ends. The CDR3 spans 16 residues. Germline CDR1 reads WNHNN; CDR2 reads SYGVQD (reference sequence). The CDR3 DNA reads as TGCGCCAGCAGTGAGGACCGGGAGATGGGGACAGATACGCAGTATTTT. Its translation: CASSEDREMGTDTQYF.

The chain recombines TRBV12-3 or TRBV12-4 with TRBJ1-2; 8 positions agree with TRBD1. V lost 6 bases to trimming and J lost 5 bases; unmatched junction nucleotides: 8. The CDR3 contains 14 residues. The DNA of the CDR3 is TGTGCCAGCAGCAATCCGGACAGGGCGTATGGCTACACCTTC. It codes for CASSNPDRAYGYTF.

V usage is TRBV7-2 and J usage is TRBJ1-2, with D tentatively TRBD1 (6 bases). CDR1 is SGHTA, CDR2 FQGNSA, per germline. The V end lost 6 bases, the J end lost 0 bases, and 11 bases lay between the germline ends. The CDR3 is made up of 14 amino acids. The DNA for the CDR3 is TGTGCCAGCAGAAATACAGGGCCTAACTATGGCTACACCTTC. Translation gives CASRNTGPNYGYTF.

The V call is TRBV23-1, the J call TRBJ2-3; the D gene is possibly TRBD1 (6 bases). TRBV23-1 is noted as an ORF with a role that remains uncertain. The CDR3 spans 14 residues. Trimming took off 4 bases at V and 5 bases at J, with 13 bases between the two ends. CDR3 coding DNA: TGCGCCAGCAGTCCTAACAGGGAAATAGATACGCAGTATTTT. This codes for CASSPNREIDTQYF.

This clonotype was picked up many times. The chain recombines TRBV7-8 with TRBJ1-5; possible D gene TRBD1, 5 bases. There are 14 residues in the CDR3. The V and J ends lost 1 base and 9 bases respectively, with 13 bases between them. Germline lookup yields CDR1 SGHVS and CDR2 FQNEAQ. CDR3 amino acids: CASSLGDGLRPQHF. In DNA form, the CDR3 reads TGTGCCAGCAGCTTAGGGGACGGCCTACGGCCCCAGCATTTT.

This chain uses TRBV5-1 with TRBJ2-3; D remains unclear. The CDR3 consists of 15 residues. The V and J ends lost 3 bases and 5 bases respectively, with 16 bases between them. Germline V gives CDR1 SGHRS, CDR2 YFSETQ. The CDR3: CASSSLDRVGDTQYF. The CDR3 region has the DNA TGCGCCAGCAGCTCCCTAGATCGGGTGGGAGATACGCAGTATTTT.

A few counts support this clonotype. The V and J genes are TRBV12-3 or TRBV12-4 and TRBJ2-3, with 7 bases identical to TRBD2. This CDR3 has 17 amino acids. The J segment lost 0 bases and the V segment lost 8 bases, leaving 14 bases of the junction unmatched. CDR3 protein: CASGGAGRISSTDTQYF. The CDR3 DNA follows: TGTGCCAGCGGGGGAGCGGGGCGAATATCTAGCACAGATACGCAGTATTTT.

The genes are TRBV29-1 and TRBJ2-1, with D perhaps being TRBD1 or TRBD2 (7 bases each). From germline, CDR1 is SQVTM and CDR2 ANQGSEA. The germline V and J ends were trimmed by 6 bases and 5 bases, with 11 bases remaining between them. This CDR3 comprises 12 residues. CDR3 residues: CSVRGGNNEQFF. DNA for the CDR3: TGCAGCGTCAGGGGGGGGAACAATGAGCAGTTCTTC.